Reported below is one T cell receptor (beta chain). The target antigen is unknown. This sample was included in a study of shared clonotypes between healthy human individuals. Study-wide points: A small donor pool kept down the genetic and exposure-history diversity that was represented.

Germline V lookup: CDR1 LGHNA, CDR2 YNFKEQ. J lost 6 bases, V lost 0 bases, and 4 bases had no gene match. The CDR3 has 16 amino acids. TCRdb's copy holds only in-frame clones and misses some; the assay was immunoSEQ multiplex PCR. Altogether some 2.1 million clones are present, roughly 96% being singletons, with the ten largest covering roughly 0.13%. Sequencing was carried out using naive CD4+ T cells sorted from blood. Subset defined: CD45RA+ positively selected. The chain links TRBV4-2 to TRBJ2-2, with 10 bases fitting TRBD2. The clonotype comes from a man between 18 and 35 years old in good health. CDR3 sequence (DNA): TGTGCCAGCAGCCAAGAGGCAGCGGGGGGGCCCGGGGAGCTGTTTTTT. Translating it yields CASSQEAAGGPGELFF.